This T cell receptor beta chain was sequenced during a study of OX40 agonist ivuxolimab in advanced cancers. Data came from immunoSEQ multiplex PCR; TCRdb stores just in-frame clones and leaves some out. The sample contains tens of thousands of clones, approximately 86% of which appear only once. Germline V lookup: CDR1 SGDLS, CDR2 YYNGEE. The CDR3 totals 12 residues. The germline V and J ends were trimmed by 5 bases and 6 bases, with 11 bases remaining between them. The chain combines TRBV9 with TRBJ1-2; D uncertain. The clonotype originates from an adult with an advanced solid tumor such as melanoma, head and neck, liver or kidney cancer. The sample in question was CD4+ or CD8+ T cells sorted from blood, obtained in a trial of the OX40 agonist ivuxolimab. The CDR3 sequence: CASSRGIDGYTF. The DNA of the CDR3 is TGTGCCAGCAGTAGAGGGATCGATGGCTACACCTTC.